These 31 T cell receptor beta chains were all obtained from the same sample, sequenced in a study of molecular identifiers for immune sequencing clone quantification. TCRdb recomputed calls from the PCR reads with MiXCR, one row per CDR3 protein. This sample yields approximately 590,000 distinct CDR3 sequences, of which over 25% are seen a single time; approximately 0.75% belongs to the top ten. Sequenced sample: naive CD8+ T cells from blood, with Jurkat cell RNA spiked in. The sample's subset: FACS-sorted CD8+CD4-CCR7+CD45RA+ naive T cells. These receptor sequences come from a human donor in good health. Some libraries in this study had Jurkat cell RNA spiked in.

This clonotype was picked up many times. The J gene is TRBJ2-7, the V gene TRBV25-1; possibly TRBD1 for D (6 bases). The CDR3 spans 14 residues. CDR1 is MGHDK and CDR2 is SYGVNS in the germline V gene. With 0 bases removed from V and 2 bases from J, the gap between germline ends came to 8 bases. CDR3 coding DNA: TGTGCCAGCAGTGAATATCCAGGGGCCTACGAGCAGTACTTC. Residues: CASSEYPGAYEQYF.

This clonotype was counted ten times or more. The chain employs TRBV6-2 or TRBV6-3 and TRBJ2-3; either TRBD1 or TRBD2 may supply D (5 bases each). Trimming left V 5 bases short and J 0 bases short, with 15 bases between. CDR3 length: 16 residues. Per germline, CDR1 MNHEY and CDR2 SVGEGT. The CDR3 protein is CASSTGRSLSTDTQYF. CDR3 DNA: TGTGCCAGCAGTACGGGACGGTCGCTAAGCACAGATACGCAGTATTTT.

This clonotype was counted between two and nine times. The chain combines TRBV6-2 or TRBV6-3 with TRBJ2-7, with TRBD2 matching over 8 bases. Germline loops: CDR1 MNHEY, CDR2 SVGEGT. There are 13 residues in the CDR3. With 6 bases clipped from V and 5 bases from J, the junction kept 6 bases outside the gene matches. CDR3 nucleotide sequence: TGTGCCAGCAGCGGCGGGAGGTTAGACGAGCAGTACTTC. Translated, it gives CASSGGRLDEQYF.

About this clonotype itself: A single base separates this from a much larger clone, so it may be a read error. The rearrangement uses TRBV29-1 and TRBJ2-2; D could derive from TRBD1 or TRBD2 (5 bases each). The CDR3 consists of 14 residues. V was clipped by 6 bases and J by 6 bases, with 17 bases between them. Germline V gene sequence: CDR1 SQVTM, CDR2 ANQGSEA. The CDR3 DNA is TGCAGCGTAGCCGGGGCAGGGAGTCCCGGGGAGCTGTTTTTT. Its protein is CSVAGAGSPGELFF.

The chain recombines TRBV24-1 with TRBJ2-3; 9 bases agree with TRBD1. The length of the CDR3 is 15 residues. V gave up 5 bases and J gave up 1 base; unmatched junction bases: 3. Per germline, CDR1 KGHDR and CDR2 SFDVKD. The CDR3 bases are TGTGCCACCAGTGGGACAGGGGAAGGCACAGATACGCAGTATTTT. It yields the protein CATSGTGEGTDTQYF.

In its sample, this clonotype was seen many times. V gene TRBV13 combines with J gene TRBJ1-5, with D perhaps matching TRBD1 (5 bases). The CDR3 loop spans 14 amino acids. Germline CDR1 PRHDT, CDR2 FYEKMQ (reference sequence). Trimming left V 5 bases short and J 3 bases short, with 11 bases between. For the CDR3, the DNA is TGTGCCAGCAGCCCGGGACCGATCAATCAGCCCCAGCATTTT. Translated: CASSPGPINQPQHF. Complete variable domain (other parts from reference TRBV13 and TRBJ1-5): AAGVIQSPRHLIKEKRETATLKCYPIPRHDTVYWYQQGPGQDPQFLISFYEKMQSDKGSIPDRFSAQQFSDYHSELNMSSLELGDSALYFCASSPGPINQPQHFGDGTRLSIL.

This sequence joins TRBV20-1 and TRBJ2-5; TRBD2 is a possible D gene (6 bases). The germline CDR1 and CDR2 sequences are DFQATT and SNEGSKA (reference sequence). Deletions cut 3 bases from V and 2 bases from J, with 16 bases between. This CDR3 is built from 15 residues. The CDR3 here is CSASSGLGLQETQYF. The CDR3 nucleotides are TGCAGTGCTAGTAGCGGACTGGGCCTACAAGAGACCCAGTACTTC.

This clonotype appeared many times. The chain uses TRBV6-2 or TRBV6-3 and TRBJ1-1; 8 bases match TRBD1. The length of the CDR3 is 16 residues. V shed 3 bases, J shed 2 bases, and the junction held 8 bases outside the gene matches. In germline, CDR1 is MNHEY, CDR2 SVGEGT. The CDR3: CASSYLQGAFNTEAFF. In nucleotides, the CDR3 is TGTGCCAGCAGTTATTTGCAGGGGGCTTTCAACACTGAAGCTTTCTTT.

This clonotype was seen many times. The V gene is TRBV27, the J gene TRBJ2-1; perhaps TRBD1 as D (6 bases). The germline V gene has CDR1 MNHEY and CDR2 SMNVEV (reference sequence). This CDR3 has 15 amino acids. V was clipped by 2 bases and J by 2 bases, with 10 bases between them. The CDR3 region has the DNA TGTGCCAGCAGTTTAATAGCAGGGGCCTACAATGAGCAGTTCTTC. This codes for CASSLIAGAYNEQFF.

This clonotype was seen more than once but under ten times. The J gene is TRBJ2-1, the V gene TRBV7-9, with D maybe TRBD2 (6 bases). V lost 5 bases, J lost 1 base, and 9 bases lay in between. The CDR3 spans 14 residues. Germline V CDR1 and CDR2: SEHNR, FQNEAQ (reference sequence). The chain's CDR3 is CASSRGRSYNEQFF. DNA of the CDR3: TGTGCCAGCAGCCGGGGGAGGTCCTACAATGAGCAGTTCTTC.

In regard to this clonotype: This clone may be a read error of a much larger clone one base away. The chain couples TRBV9 to TRBJ2-2; TRBD2 is a possible D gene (5 bases). The germline CDR1 and CDR2 sequences are SGDLS and YYNGEE. The CDR3 is 13 amino acids. The CDR3 coding sequence is TGTGCCAGCAGCAAAGCCGACACCGGGGAGCTGCTTTTT. It translates to CASSKADTGELLF.

Ten or more counts support this clonotype. The CDR3 coding sequence is TGTGCCAGCAGATCCGGGACATTCGACACAGATACGCAGTATTTT. Its protein is CASRSGTFDTDTQYF. The chain links TRBV12-3 or TRBV12-4 to TRBJ2-3; a possible D gene is TRBD1 (6 bases). This CDR3 has 15 amino acids. V was cut by 6 bases and J by 2 bases, with 15 bases left in between.

The chain joins TRBV4-1 to TRBJ2-3; D gene uncertain. The V end lost 0 bases, the J end lost 0 bases, and 7 bases lay between the germline ends. The CDR3 totals 15 residues. CDR1 and CDR2 (germline): MGHRA, YSYEKL. The CDR3, as DNA: TGCGCCAGCAGCCAAGAACAGAGAAGCACAGATACGCAGTATTTT. It yields the protein CASSQEQRSTDTQYF.

The chain links TRBV27 to TRBJ2-1; D is ambiguous. Looked up from germline, CDR1 is MNHEY and CDR2 is SMNVEV (reference sequence). The V end lost 5 bases, the J end lost 6 bases, and 11 bases lay between the germline ends. The CDR3 loop spans 13 amino acids. CDR3 DNA: TGTGCCAGCAGTCCCCTGCCAACCAATGAGCAGTTCTTC. Protein product: CASSPLPTNEQFF.

In this sample, this clonotype turned up many times. The chain is built from TRBV3-1 and TRBJ1-1; tentatively, D is TRBD1 (5 bases). Trimming pared 4 bases from V and 4 bases from J, leaving 22 bases between. This CDR3 comprises 17 residues. CDR1 is LGHDT and CDR2 is YNNKEL in the germline V gene (reference sequence). CDR3 sequence reads: CASSLLYPGREGTEAFF. CDR3 nucleotide sequence: TGTGCCAGCAGCCTCCTGTATCCGGGGCGCGAGGGCACTGAAGCTTTCTTT.

This clonotype was seen at least ten times. The rearrangement joins TRBV14 to TRBJ1-6, with 8 bases lining up with TRBD1. Trimming at V came to 8 bases and at J to 6 bases, leaving 6 bases not matched to a gene. There are 14 residues in the CDR3. In germline, CDR1 is SGHDN, CDR2 FVKESK. The CDR3 DNA reads as TGTGCCAGCCGACAGGGGCGAGGTAATTCACCCCTCCACTTT. Its translation is CASRQGRGNSPLHF.

The chain joins TRBV20-1 to TRBJ2-2; D gene unclear. Trimming took 6 bases from V and 7 from J, leaving 15 bases between them. This CDR3 has 13 residues. From germline, CDR1 is DFQATT and CDR2 SNEGSKA (reference sequence). The CDR3 region has the DNA TGCAGTGCGCCGAACCTATTGGGCGGGGAGCTGTTTTTT. The encoded protein is CSAPNLLGGELFF.

The chain joins TRBV13 to TRBJ1-3; 9 nucleotides line up with TRBD1. Germline-derived CDR1 and CDR2 are PRHDT and FYEKMQ (reference sequence). The ends lost 2 bases at V and 4 bases at J; junction bases unmatched: 12. This CDR3 comprises 18 residues. CDR3 sequence: CASSLWFQGQGAGNTIYF. As DNA, the CDR3 is TGTGCCAGCAGCTTATGGTTCCAGGGACAGGGCGCCGGAAACACCATATATTTT.

This clonotype was seen at least ten times. This chain links TRBV6-5 with TRBJ2-6; 7 bases map to TRBD2. This CDR3 has 17 residues. Germline CDR1 is MNHEY and CDR2 is SVGAGI. Losses at the gene ends were 5 bases for V and 0 bases for J; bases not matched to a gene: 7. Here the CDR3 reads CASSPGTIPSGANVLTF. In DNA, the CDR3 is TGTGCCAGCAGTCCCGGGACTATTCCCTCTGGGGCCAACGTCCTGACTTTC.

This clonotype has at least ten counts. The chain uses TRBV7-9 and TRBJ2-2, with 14 bases aligning to TRBD2. Per germline, CDR1 SEHNR and CDR2 FQNEAQ (reference sequence). This CDR3 comprises 17 residues. J was trimmed by 5 bases and V by 5 bases; bases with no gene match: 7. The CDR3 DNA sequence: TGTGCCAGCAGCCTGGGACTAGCGGGAGTCTTAACCGGGGAGCTGTTTTTT. Its translation: CASSLGLAGVLTGELFF.

V and J are TRBV29-1 and TRBJ2-2, with D possibly matching TRBD1 (5 bases). The germline CDR1 and CDR2 sequences are SQVTM and ANQGSEA. V lost 7 bases and J lost 0, with 9 bases in between. The CDR3 sequence is 13 residues long. The CDR3: CSATTANTGELFF. In nucleotides, the CDR3 is TGCAGCGCTACGACAGCGAACACCGGGGAGCTGTTTTTT.

This chain's CDR3 is CASSSTGGASGNTIYF. The CDR3 DNA reads as TGTGCCAGCAGCTCCACAGGGGGCGCATCTGGAAACACCATATATTTT. The gene calls are TRBV2 and TRBJ1-3; 9 bases are a match to TRBD1. With V trimmed by 6 bases and J by 1 base, 7 bases remained unmatched. The CDR3 spans 16 residues. CDR1 and CDR2 (germline): SNHLY, FYNNEI.

This clonotype was picked up many times. The CDR3 coding sequence is TGTGCCAGCAGCGACCGCGCCCCCGAGCAGTACTTC. Protein sequence: CASSDRAPEQYF. This chain joins TRBV5-6 and TRBJ2-7, with unresolved D. This CDR3 has 12 amino acids. CDR1 is SGHDT and CDR2 is YYEEEE in the germline V gene. V was pared by 4 bases and J by 6 bases, with 11 bases between.

CDR3 DNA sequence: TGCAGTGCTAGAGATTTAGACAGAACCTCCTATAATTCACCCCTCCACTTT. Its translation: CSARDLDRTSYNSPLHF. The chain recombines TRBV20-1 with TRBJ1-6, with a weak D call TRBD1 (5 bases). Germline V gene lookup returns CDR1 DFQATT and CDR2 SNEGSKA (reference sequence). V was cut by 0 bases and J by 0 bases, with 12 bases left in between. The CDR3 consists of 17 residues.

This clonotype came up many times. The chain joins TRBV20-1 to TRBJ2-7; no clear D. Trimming took 3 bases from V and 2 from J, leaving 11 bases between them. Germline lookup yields CDR1 DFQATT and CDR2 SNEGSKA (reference sequence). The CDR3 has 13 residues. CDR3 amino acids: CSASPQLTYEQYF. The CDR3 DNA is TGCAGTGCTAGCCCCCAGCTCACCTACGAGCAGTACTTC.

As to this clonotype: The junction departs from the called germline gene at one end, perhaps through a read error. The chain has TRBV27 and TRBJ2-3, with 7 bases aligning to TRBD1. CDR1 and CDR2 from the germline V gene are MNHEY and SMNVEV (reference sequence). The CDR3 runs 14 residues. The CDR3 DNA is TGTGCCAGCAGTCCGCGACAGGGCCCGGATACGCCGTATTTT. Translating it yields CASSPRQGPDTPYF.

The chain carries TRBV11-2 and TRBJ2-3, with TRBD2 matching over 7 bases. Germline values: CDR1 SGHAT, CDR2 FQNNGV. The V segment lost 5 bases and the J segment 2 bases; nucleotides outside the gene matches: 13. The CDR3 is made up of 17 amino acids. The CDR3 region is CASSPSGGGTITDTQYF. DNA of the CDR3: TGTGCCAGCAGCCCTAGCGGTGGGGGAACTATCACAGATACGCAGTATTTT.

This clonotype was recorded a few times. This chain connects TRBV6-5 to TRBJ2-7; 9 bases are shared with TRBD2. Unmatched junction bases numbered 4, after V lost 4 bases and J lost 6 bases. Per the germline V gene, CDR1 is MNHEY and CDR2 is SVGAGI. The CDR3 consists of 13 residues. As DNA, the CDR3 is TGTGCCAGCAGTTCCCGCGGGGGGGGCGAGCAGTACTTC. This codes for CASSSRGGGEQYF.

The rearrangement joins TRBV4-3 to TRBJ2-2; TRBD1 agrees at 8 bases. CDR1 LGHNA and CDR2 YSLEER come from the germline V gene. The CDR3 sequence is 15 residues long. The V gene end was trimmed by 5 bases and the J gene end by 7 bases; junction bases not matched to a gene: 9. The CDR3 coding sequence is TGCGCCAGCAGCACCTGGACAGGGCTGAACGGGGAGCTGTTTTTT. It yields the protein CASSTWTGLNGELFF.

This clonotype was detected a few times. The rearrangement uses TRBV27 and TRBJ2-2; no reliable D call. V lost 5 bases and J 0 bases, leaving 13 bases between the germline ends. Germline CDR1 reads MNHEY; CDR2 reads SMNVEV (reference sequence). This CDR3 has 16 residues. The CDR3 sequence: CASSQIGPSNTGELFF. For the CDR3, the DNA is TGTGCCAGCAGTCAGATCGGGCCATCGAACACCGGGGAGCTGTTTTTT.

The rearrangement links TRBV7-9 to TRBJ2-5, with a possible D match to TRBD1 (6 bases). CDR1 is SEHNR and CDR2 is FQNEAQ in the germline V gene (reference sequence). Trimming took off 5 bases at V and 5 bases at J, with 18 bases between the two ends. This CDR3 has 15 residues. CDR3 bases: TGTGCCAGCAGCGACAGGCTGGGGTTCGGGGAGACCCAGTACTTC. Protein: CASSDRLGFGETQYF.